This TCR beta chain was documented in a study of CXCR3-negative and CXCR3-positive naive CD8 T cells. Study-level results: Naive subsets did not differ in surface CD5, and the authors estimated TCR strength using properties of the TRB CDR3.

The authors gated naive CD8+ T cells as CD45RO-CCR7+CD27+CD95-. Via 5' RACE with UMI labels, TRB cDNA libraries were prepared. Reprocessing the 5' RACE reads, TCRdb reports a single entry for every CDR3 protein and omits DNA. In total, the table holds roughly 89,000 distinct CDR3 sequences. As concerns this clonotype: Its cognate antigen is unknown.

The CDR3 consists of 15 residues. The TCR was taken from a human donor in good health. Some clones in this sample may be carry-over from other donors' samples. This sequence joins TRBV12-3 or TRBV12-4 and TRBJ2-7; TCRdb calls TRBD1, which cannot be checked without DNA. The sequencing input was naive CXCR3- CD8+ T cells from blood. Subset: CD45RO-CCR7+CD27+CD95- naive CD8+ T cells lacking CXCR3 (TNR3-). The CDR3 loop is CASSLGGQGLYEQYF.